A selection of T cell receptor beta chains follows, all from one sample in a study of cytomegalovirus exposure and HLA in healthy donors. The data were produced by immunoSEQ multiplex PCR, yet TCRdb's version contains in-frame clones alone and is incomplete. This table holds more than 85,000 clones, around 80% found once. The sequencing input was PBMCs. The receptors here all came from a man aged 30-40 years in good health and CMV-seropositive. Each CDR3 is given with its conserved first and last residue. D genes are given only for firm matches. Rows may omit the clone size; those that give it use once, few, many or a size class.

d_call	cdr3_length	j_call	v_call	clone_size	cdr3_nt	cdr3_aa
TRBD2	16	TRBJ2-7	TRBV27	-	TGTGCCAGCAGAGGTTTTAGCGGGGAGAGCTCCTACGAGCAGTACTTC	CASRGFSGESSYEQYF
TRBD1	14	TRBJ2-7	TRBV25-1	-	TGTGCCAGCAGGGAGACAGGGAGCTCCTACGAGCAGTACTTC	CASRETGSSYEQYF
TRBD1	18	TRBJ2-1	TRBV5-6	-	TGTGCCAGCAGCAAATTTGTATTACGCGACAGGGGAAAGGAGTGGCAGTTCTTC	CASSKFVLRDRGKEWQFF
TRBD1	15	TRBJ1-2	TRBV7-6	-	TGTGCCAGCAGCTTAGTTCCAGGGGGCGACTATGGCTACACCTTC	CASSLVPGGDYGYTF
TRBD1	13	TRBJ2-1	TRBV14	-	TGTGCCAGCAGCCAAAGGACAGGGAATGAGCAGTTCTTC	CASSQRTGNEQFF
-	13	TRBJ2-5	TRBV15	-	TGTGCCACCAGCAGAGATCGGTCGGAGACCCAGTACTTC	CATSRDRSETQYF
TRBD1	15	TRBJ1-5	TRBV11-3	once	TGTGCCAGCAGCTTAGATGGGACAGTTGGTCAGCCCCAGCATTTT	CASSLDGTVGQPQHF
-	14	TRBJ2-7	TRBV9	-	TGTGCCAGCAGCGTAACGGGAGACTACTACGAGCAGTACTTC	CASSVTGDYYEQYF
TRBD1	14	TRBJ1-1	TRBV19	-	TGTGCCAGTAGTATAAGACAGGGGGCCACTGAAGCTTTCTTT	CASSIRQGATEAFF
TRBD1	14	TRBJ1-1	TRBV5-1	few	TGCGCCAGCAGCTTGGGGACAGGGATTACTGAAGCTTTCTTT	CASSLGTGITEAFF
-	15	TRBJ2-1	TRBV5-1	-	TGCGCCAGCAGTCGGAGGACGTACTCCTACAATGAGCAGTTCTTC	CASSRRTYSYNEQFF
-	14	TRBJ2-7	TRBV18	-	TGTGCCAGCTCACTCCGTGTGCAGTCCTACGAGCAGTACTTC	CASSLRVQSYEQYF
-	13	TRBJ2-4	TRBV7-9	-	TGTGCCAGCAGCTTTGACAGAAAAAACATTCAGTACTTC	CASSFDRKNIQYF
-	18	TRBJ2-2	TRBV7-6	-	TGTGCCAGCAGCTTAACCCGAGGGGCGGGACTTTACACCGGGGAGCTGTTTTTT	CASSLTRGAGLYTGELFF
TRBD1	16	TRBJ1-5	TRBV2	-	TGTGCCAGCAGTGAAGCGGGACAGGGGGGAAATCAGCCCCAGCATTTT	CASSEAGQGGNQPQHF
-	15	TRBJ1-4	TRBV7-9	-	TGTGCCACCACCCTTGTAGGGGCCCAAAATGAAAAACTGTTTTTT	CATTLVGAQNEKLFF
TRBD2	14	TRBJ2-3	TRBV19	-	TGTGCCAGTAGTCGCGGGGGAGGCACAGATACGCAGTATTTT	CASSRGGGTDTQYF
TRBD2	16	TRBJ2-7	TRBV25-1	-	TGTGCCAGCAGTGAATCGGCCAGCGGGGGGTCCTACGAGCAGCACTTC	CASSESASGGSYEQHF
-	16	TRBJ1-1	TRBV14	-	TGTGCCAGCAGCCAAGATTTGGGCAGACTGAACACTGAAGCTTTCTTT	CASSQDLGRLNTEAFF
TRBD1	12	TRBJ1-2	TRBV19	-	TGTGCCAGTACCCCGACAGGGGTTGGCTACACCTTC	CASTPTGVGYTF
TRBD2	14	TRBJ2-1	TRBV9	-	TGTGCCAGCAGCGAACGGGGGGGCTACAATGAGCAGTTCTTC	CASSERGGYNEQFF
TRBD2	16	TRBJ2-3	TRBV7-6	-	TGTGCCAGCAGCTTACAAGCGGGGGGGAACACAGATACGCAGTATTTT	CASSLQAGGNTDTQYF
TRBD1	21	TRBJ1-1	TRBV4-2	-	TGTGCCAGCAGCCAACACTCAAAATTTCCGGGACAGGGACTCATGAACACTGAAGCTTTCTTT	CASSQHSKFPGQGLMNTEAFF
-	14	TRBJ2-3	TRBV4-3	-	TGCGCCAGCAGCTTAAAGACTTGGCTGGATACGCAGTATTTT	CASSLKTWLDTQYF
-	16	TRBJ1-1	TRBV2	-	TGTGCCAGCAGTGAACCGGGGAACGGCATGAACACTGAAGCTTTCTTT	CASSEPGNGMNTEAFF